This TCR beta chain was identified during a study of cytomegalovirus exposure and HLA in healthy donors. Whole-study context: Earlier work reported 117 million unique TCR beta sequences from about 180 million T cells. Study-wide results and caveats: Later analysis associated a missense DCLRE1C variant with TCR beta V- and J-gene trimming.

This cohort consisted of healthy bone marrow donors. V trimming: 6 bases; J trimming: 0 bases; junction bases outside the gene matches: 9. The CDR3 has 16 residues. CDR1 MGHDK and CDR2 SYGVNS come from the germline V gene. The PCR was carried out with 60 Vbeta primers and 13 Jbeta primers. Repertoires were generated with immunoSEQ multiplex PCR, while TCRdb's copy carries only in-frame clones and drops some. The sample includes hundreds of thousands of clones, around two thirds of them seen just once. In regard to this clone: Its specificity is not known.

Input material: PBMCs. The receptor's source is a female donor in good health and CMV-seronegative. The chain combines TRBV25-1 with TRBJ2-7; 9 nucleotides match TRBD1. The CDR3: CASSPPGTGTSYEQYF. The CDR3 region has the DNA TGTGCCAGCAGCCCTCCCGGGACAGGGACCTCCTACGAGCAGTACTTC.